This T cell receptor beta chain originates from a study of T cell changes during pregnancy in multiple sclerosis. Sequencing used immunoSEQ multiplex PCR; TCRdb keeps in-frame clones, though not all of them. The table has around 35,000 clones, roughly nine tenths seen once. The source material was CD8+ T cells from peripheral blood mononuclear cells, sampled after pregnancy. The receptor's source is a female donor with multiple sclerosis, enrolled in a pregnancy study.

The CDR3 DNA sequence: TGTGCCTGGGGGGCCGGTTATGGCTACACCTTC. Protein: CAWGAGYGYTF. This chain uses TRBV30 with TRBJ1-2; a possible D gene is TRBD1 (5 bases). Germline V lookup: CDR1 GTSNPN, CDR2 SVGIG (reference sequence). CDR3 size: 11 residues. Trimming removed 5 bases at V and 5 bases at J, with 9 bases between.